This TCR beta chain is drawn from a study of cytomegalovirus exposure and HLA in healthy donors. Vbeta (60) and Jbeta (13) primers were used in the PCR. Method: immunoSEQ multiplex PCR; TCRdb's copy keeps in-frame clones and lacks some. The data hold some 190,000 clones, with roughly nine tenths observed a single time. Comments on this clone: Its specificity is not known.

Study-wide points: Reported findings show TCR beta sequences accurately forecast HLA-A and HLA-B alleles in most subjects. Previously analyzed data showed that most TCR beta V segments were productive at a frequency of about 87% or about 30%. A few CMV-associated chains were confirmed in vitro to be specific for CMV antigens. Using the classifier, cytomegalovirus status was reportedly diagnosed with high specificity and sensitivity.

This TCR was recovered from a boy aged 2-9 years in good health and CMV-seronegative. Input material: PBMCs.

CDR3: CASSLVTSGIYEQYF. CDR3 DNA: TGTGCCAGCAGTTTAGTCACTAGCGGAATCTACGAGCAGTACTTC. The V call is TRBV28, the J call TRBJ2-7, with 8 bases lining up with TRBD2. The CDR3 has 15 residues. The V gene end was trimmed by 2 bases and the J gene end by 3 bases; junction bases not matched to a gene: 6. CDR1 is MDHEN, CDR2 SYDVKM, per germline.